These T cell receptor beta chains were read from a single sample in a study of cytomegalovirus exposure and HLA in healthy donors. Method: immunoSEQ multiplex PCR; TCRdb's copy keeps in-frame clones and lacks some. The table has 90,000 or so clones, more than 55% seen once. Sequenced input: PBMCs. These receptors all stem from a boy between 10 and 17 years old in good health and CMV-seropositive. The CDR3 runs from the conserved cysteine through the conserved F or W. A D gene is named only where the DNA matches it firmly. Clone size, where shown, is once, few, many, or a class for clones that have expanded.

V gene	D gene	clone size	J gene	CDR3 DNA	CDR3 protein
TRBV25-1	NA	NA	TRBJ2-3	TGTGCCAGCATCCAAGATACGCAGTATTTT	CASIQDTQYF
TRBV29-1	TRBD1	NA	TRBJ1-2	TGCAGCGGAGAGCGGGACAGGGGTAGGGGCTACACCTTC	CSGERDRGRGYTF
TRBV6-1	TRBD1	few	TRBJ1-5	TGTGCCAGCAGTGACCCCACAGGGGGCCGCAATCAGCCCCAGCATTTT	CASSDPTGGRNQPQHF
TRBV18	NA	NA	TRBJ2-7	TGTGCCAGCTCACCACGTTCGGGTACCTACGAGCAGTACTTC	CASSPRSGTYEQYF
TRBV5-1	TRBD2	NA	TRBJ2-1	TGCGCCAGCAGCGGAACCCCCGGGACTAGGAGTTCTGAGCAGTTCTTC	CASSGTPGTRSSEQFF
TRBV27	TRBD1	NA	TRBJ1-4	TGTGCCAGCAGCTCCACCGACAGGGGGCGCGGGGAAAAACTGTTTTTT	CASSSTDRGRGEKLFF
TRBV2	NA	NA	TRBJ1-1	TGTGCCAGCAGGGGAGTAGTTAAACCTGAAGCTTTCTTT	CASRGVVKPEAFF
TRBV29-1	NA	once	TRBJ2-1	TGCAGCGTTGAAGTAGTGGGGGGGCAGTTCTTC	CSVEVVGGQFF
TRBV29-1	TRBD1	few	TRBJ2-2	TGCAGCGTGGACAGGGGAGCGAACACCGGGGAGCTGTTTTTT	CSVDRGANTGELFF
TRBV7-2	NA	NA	TRBJ1-5	TGTGCCAGCAGCTTAGAGGGACTGTCCTATCAGCCCCAGCATTTT	CASSLEGLSYQPQHF
TRBV27	NA	few	TRBJ2-2	TGTGCCAGCAGTTTATCGGCGGGGAACACCGGGGAGCTGTTTTTT	CASSLSAGNTGELFF
TRBV9	NA	NA	TRBJ1-3	TGTGCCAGCAGCGTAGGCGGGGGCATCTCTGGAAACACCATATATTTT	CASSVGGGISGNTIYF
TRBV7-9	NA	NA	TRBJ1-6	TGTGCCAGCAGCTTACGACAGGTGGCTAATTCACCCCTCCACTTT	CASSLRQVANSPLHF
TRBV5-1	NA	few	TRBJ1-6	TGCGCCAGCAGCTTGGTAACGGGTAGCTCCTATAATTCACCCCTCCACTTT	CASSLVTGSSYNSPLHF
TRBV5-1	NA	few	TRBJ2-1	TGCGCCAGCAGCCCCCAAGGGGGATCCTACAATGAGCAGTTCTTC	CASSPQGGSYNEQFF
TRBV9	NA	few	TRBJ1-5	TGTGCCAGCAGCAGGACGGGGGACAATCAGCCCCAGCATTTT	CASSRTGDNQPQHF
TRBV6-1	TRBD1	NA	TRBJ2-7	TGTGCCAGCAGTGTCGACAGGGGGTTCAACTACGAGCAGTACTTC	CASSVDRGFNYEQYF
TRBV2	NA	NA	TRBJ1-1	TGTGCCAGCAGAAAGAGGACAGAGAACACTGAAGCTTTCTTT	CASRKRTENTEAFF
TRBV4-1	TRBD1	NA	TRBJ1-1	TGCGCCAGCAGCCAAATGGTCCCGGGACAGGTTCGAGCTTTCTTT	CASSQMVPGQVRAFF
TRBV7-2	NA	NA	TRBJ1-1	TGTGCCAGCAGCGCGTTAACAGGGTCTCTGGCTGAAGCTTTCTTT	CASSALTGSLAEAFF
TRBV30	NA	NA	TRBJ2-5	TGTGCCTGGACAGAACAAGAGACCCAGTACTTC	CAWTEQETQYF
TRBV6-5	TRBD1	NA	TRBJ1-6	TGTGCCAGCAGTTTACGGACAGGGAATAACTCACCCCTCCACTTT	CASSLRTGNNSPLHF
TRBV5-1	TRBD2	NA	TRBJ2-3	TGCGCCAGCAGCTTTTTAGCGGGATCCACAGATACGCAGTATTTT	CASSFLAGSTDTQYF
TRBV16	TRBD1	NA	TRBJ1-1	TGTGCCAGCAGCCAACAAGAGACGTGGACAGGGGCTGAAGCTTTCTTT	CASSQQETWTGAEAFF
TRBV18	NA	NA	TRBJ2-1	TGTGCCAGCTCCCCAGTCAGGGGAATGCAGTTCTTC	CASSPVRGMQFF
TRBV28	NA	few	TRBJ2-3	TGTGCCAGCAGTCAGGTCGGGGATGGCACACGTGGGTCAGATACGCAGTATTTT	CASSQVGDGTRGSDTQYF
TRBV25-1	TRBD2	NA	TRBJ2-3	TGTGCCAGCAGTGGGTTAGCGGGACTCACAGATACGCAGTATTTT	CASSGLAGLTDTQYF
TRBV27	NA	few	TRBJ1-5	TGTGCCAGCAGTTTGGACCCAAAGGGGAATAGCAATCAGCCCCAGCATTTT	CASSLDPKGNSNQPQHF
TRBV6-5	NA	few	TRBJ2-1	TGTGCCAGCAGTTTCGACCGGGACAATTACAATGAGCAGTTCTTC	CASSFDRDNYNEQFF
TRBV2	NA	NA	TRBJ2-7	TGTGCCAGCAGTGAAGACAGCTCCTACGAGCAGTACTTC	CASSEDSSYEQYF
TRBV4-1	NA	NA	TRBJ2-3	TGCGCCAGCAGCCCAGGAGAAGGGAGTCATGTAGATACGCAGTATTTT	CASSPGEGSHVDTQYF
TRBV9	NA	NA	TRBJ2-3	TGTGCCAGCAGCCCCCGAGCTTTCCCAGATACGCAGTATTTT	CASSPRAFPDTQYF
TRBV19	NA	NA	TRBJ2-1	TGTGCCAGTAGTACCCAGGGAGGTACGAATGAGCAGTTCTTC	CASSTQGGTNEQFF
TRBV6-6	TRBD1	few	TRBJ1-4	TGTGCCAGCAGTTCACCGGGACAGCTTAATGAAAAACTGTTTTTT	CASSSPGQLNEKLFF
TRBV7-8	NA	once	TRBJ1-1	TGTGCCAGCAGCTTATTTTGGGTTTGGGGGGGGTTGAACACTGAAGCTTTCTTT	CASSLFWVWGGLNTEAFF
TRBV5-1	TRBD1	NA	TRBJ1-5	TGCGCCAGACATAGGACAGGGGGTCGTTTTAATCAGCCCCAGCATTTT	CARHRTGGRFNQPQHF
TRBV30	NA	NA	TRBJ1-2	TGTGCCTGGAGTCAACCGACTCAGTATGGCTACACCTTC	CAWSQPTQYGYTF
TRBV9	NA	once	TRBJ2-7	TGTGCCAGCAGCGTAGGTCCGAGCTCCTACGAGCAGTACTTC	CASSVGPSSYEQYF
TRBV2	TRBD1	once	TRBJ1-2	TGTGCCAGCAGTGGACAGGGGGCTAACTATGGCTACACCTTC	CASSGQGANYGYTF
TRBV7-9	NA	NA	TRBJ2-1	TGTGCCAGCAGCTTAGAAAGGAGCTACAATGAGCAGTTCTTC	CASSLERSYNEQFF
TRBV5-5	TRBD1	NA	TRBJ1-4	TGTGCCAGCAGCTTGTGGGGACAGTCTAATGAAAAACTGTTTTTT	CASSLWGQSNEKLFF
TRBV6-5	TRBD1	once	TRBJ2-1	TGTGCCACCACAAGGGACAGGGAAAGTAATGAGCAGTTCTTC	CATTRDRESNEQFF
TRBV14	NA	NA	TRBJ2-7	TGTGCCAGCAGCCTAGGGGCAGGGGCCTCCTACGAGCAGTACTTC	CASSLGAGASYEQYF
TRBV18	TRBD1	NA	TRBJ2-1	TGTGCCAGCTCACGGACAGGGGCCGGTGAGCAGTTCTTC	CASSRTGAGEQFF
TRBV29-1	NA	NA	TRBJ1-2	TGCAGCGTTGATACGTTAGGGGCACATGGCTACCCCTTC	CSVDTLGAHGYPF
TRBV30	TRBD2	NA	TRBJ2-3	TGTGCCTGGAGGGAACTAGCGGCTCACGGTACGCAGTATTTT	CAWRELAAHGTQYF
TRBV6-5	TRBD2	NA	TRBJ2-3	TGTGCCAGCAGTTCGACGGGACTAGCGGGGAAGGATACGCAGTATTTT	CASSSTGLAGKDTQYF
TRBV30	TRBD2	few	TRBJ2-3	TGTGCCTGGAGACCGGGACTAGACGTTACAGATACGCAGTATTTT	CAWRPGLDVTDTQYF
TRBV4-2	TRBD2	NA	TRBJ2-1	TGTGCCAGCAGCCCTCATAGCGGGAGGGACAATGAGCAGTTCTTC	CASSPHSGRDNEQFF
TRBV2	NA	once	TRBJ1-5	TGTGCCAGCAGTGTAAGGGCAGGGTTGCAGCCCCAGCATTTT	CASSVRAGLQPQHF